The present T cell receptor beta chain was sequenced within a study of T cells after yellow fever vaccination. On the study more broadly: When fractions had low cell numbers, they were prepared with SMART-Seq v4 Ultra Low Input. Whole-study findings and limits: Weaker in magnitude, the secondary response showed a faster peak on day 5 versus 15. Clonotype sharing between CD4 and CD8 compartments was small. Once the booster was given, most primary-vaccination clones reappeared, at about 95% for CD4 and over 75% for CD8.

This clonotype has just a few counts. The antigen is not known. V dropped 4 bases and J dropped 1 base, with 14 bases sitting between them. From germline, CDR1 is SGHRS and CDR2 YFSETQ. This CDR3 has 15 residues. TCRdb independently ran MiXCR on the 5' RACE reads; one entry per CDR3 protein. This sample carries approximately 300,000 distinct CDR3 sequences, 8.5% to 10% of them seen once, and the ten largest clones take more than 15%. The rearrangement links TRBV5-1 to TRBJ2-5; TRBD2 is a possible D gene (6 bases). The TCR originated in a man between 18 and 29 years old who received the YFV17D yellow fever vaccine. The sequenced sample was PBMCs, obtained on the day of the first yellow fever vaccination. Here the CDR3 DNA reads TGCGCCAGCAGCGTGACTAGACAGATCCAAGAGACCCAGTACTTC. This codes for CASSVTRQIQETQYF.